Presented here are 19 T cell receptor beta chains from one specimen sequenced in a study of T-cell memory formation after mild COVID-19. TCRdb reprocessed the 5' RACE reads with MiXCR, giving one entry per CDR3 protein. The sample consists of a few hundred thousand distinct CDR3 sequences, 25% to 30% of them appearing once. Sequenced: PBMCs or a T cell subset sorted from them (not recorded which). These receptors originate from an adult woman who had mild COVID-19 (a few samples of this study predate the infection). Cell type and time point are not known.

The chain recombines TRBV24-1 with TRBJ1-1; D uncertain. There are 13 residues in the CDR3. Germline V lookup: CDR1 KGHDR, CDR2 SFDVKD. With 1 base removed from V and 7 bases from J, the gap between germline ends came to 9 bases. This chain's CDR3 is CATSDFPGGEAFF. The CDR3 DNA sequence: TGTGCCACCAGTGATTTCCCAGGCGGTGAAGCTTTCTTT.

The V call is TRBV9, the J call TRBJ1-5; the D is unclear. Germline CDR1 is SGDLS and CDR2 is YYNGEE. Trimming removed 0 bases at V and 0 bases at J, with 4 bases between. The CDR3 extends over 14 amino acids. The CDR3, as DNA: TGTGCCAGCAGCGTAGATGATAGCAATCAGCCCCAGCATTTT. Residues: CASSVDDSNQPQHF.

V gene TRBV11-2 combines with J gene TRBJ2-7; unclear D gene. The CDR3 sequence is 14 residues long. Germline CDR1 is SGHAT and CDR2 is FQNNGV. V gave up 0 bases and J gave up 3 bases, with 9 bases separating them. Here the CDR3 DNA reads TGTGCCAGCAGCTTAGAACGGCAGATCTACGAGCAGTACTTC. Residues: CASSLERQIYEQYF. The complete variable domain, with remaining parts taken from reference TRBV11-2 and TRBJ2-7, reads EAGVAQSPRYKIIEKRQSVAFWCNPISGHATLYWYQQILGQGPKLLIQFQNNGVVDDSQLPKDRFSAERLKGVDSTLKIQPAKLEDSAVYLCASSLERQIYEQYFGPGTRLTVT.

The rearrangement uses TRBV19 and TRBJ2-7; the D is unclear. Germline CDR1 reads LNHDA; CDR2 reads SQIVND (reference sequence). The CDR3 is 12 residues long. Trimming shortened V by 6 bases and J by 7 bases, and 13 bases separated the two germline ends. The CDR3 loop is CASSPRKGEQYF. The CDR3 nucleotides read TGTGCCAGTAGCCCACGCAAAGGGGAGCAGTACTTC. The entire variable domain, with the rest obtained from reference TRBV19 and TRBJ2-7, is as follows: DGGITQSPKYLFRKEGQNVTLSCEQNLNHDAMYWYRQDPGQGLRLIYYSQIVNDFQKGDIAEGYSVSREKKESFPLTVTSAQKNPTAFYLCASSPRKGEQYFGPGTRLTVT.

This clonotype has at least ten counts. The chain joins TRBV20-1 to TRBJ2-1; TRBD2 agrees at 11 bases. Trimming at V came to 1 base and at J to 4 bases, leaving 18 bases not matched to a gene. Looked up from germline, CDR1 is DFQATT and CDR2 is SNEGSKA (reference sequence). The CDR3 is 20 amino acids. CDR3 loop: CSARAPSTSGTEGLYNEQFF. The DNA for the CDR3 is TGCAGTGCTAGAGCCCCCTCGACTAGCGGGACCGAGGGCCTATACAATGAGCAGTTCTTC.

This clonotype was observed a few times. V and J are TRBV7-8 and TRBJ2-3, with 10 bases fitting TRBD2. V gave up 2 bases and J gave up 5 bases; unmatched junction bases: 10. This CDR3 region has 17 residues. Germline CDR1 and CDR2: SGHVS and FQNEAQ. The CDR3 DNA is TGTGCCAGCAGCTTACTAGCGGGGGAAGGGTTACGAGATACGCAGTATTTT. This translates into CASSLLAGEGLRDTQYF.

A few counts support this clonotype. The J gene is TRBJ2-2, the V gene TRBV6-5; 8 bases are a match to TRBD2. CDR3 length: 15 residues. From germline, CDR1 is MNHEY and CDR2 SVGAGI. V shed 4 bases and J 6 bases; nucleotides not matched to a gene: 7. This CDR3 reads CASSFISGVPGELFF. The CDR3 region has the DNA TGTGCCAGCAGTTTCATTAGCGGGGTCCCCGGGGAGCTGTTTTTT.

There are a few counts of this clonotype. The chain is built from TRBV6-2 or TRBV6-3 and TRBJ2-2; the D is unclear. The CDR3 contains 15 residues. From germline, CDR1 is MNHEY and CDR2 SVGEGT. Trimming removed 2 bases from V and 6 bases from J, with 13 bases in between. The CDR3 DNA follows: TGTGCCAGCAGTTACAGGCAAGCCCGCGCCGGGGAGCTGTTTTTT. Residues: CASSYRQARAGELFF.

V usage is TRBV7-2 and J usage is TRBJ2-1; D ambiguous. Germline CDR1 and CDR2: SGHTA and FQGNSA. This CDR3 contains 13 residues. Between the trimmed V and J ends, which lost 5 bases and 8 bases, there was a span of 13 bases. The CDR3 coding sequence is TGTGCCAGCAGCGACGTTAAAACCGATGAGCAGTTCTTC. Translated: CASSDVKTDEQFF. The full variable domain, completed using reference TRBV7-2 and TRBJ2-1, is GAGVSQSPSNKVTEKGKDVELRCDPISGHTALYWYRQSLGQGLEFLIYFQGNSAPDKSGLPSDRFSAERTGGSVSTLTIQRTQQEDSAVYLCASSDVKTDEQFFGPGTRLTVL.

CDR3 nucleotides: TGCGCCAGCAGCCGCGGCGGACAGGAAGAGACCCAGTACTTC. It codes for CASSRGGQEETQYF. V usage is TRBV5-1 and J usage is TRBJ2-5; 7 bases fit TRBD1. J lost 3 bases, V lost 4 bases, and 6 bases had no gene match. CDR1 SGHRS and CDR2 YFSETQ come from the germline V gene. This CDR3 region has 14 residues.

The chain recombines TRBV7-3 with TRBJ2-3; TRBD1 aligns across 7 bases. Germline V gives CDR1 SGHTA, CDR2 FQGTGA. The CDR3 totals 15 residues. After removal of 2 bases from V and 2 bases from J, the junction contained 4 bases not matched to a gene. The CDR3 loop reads CASSLPGQITDTQYF. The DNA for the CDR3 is TGTGCCAGCAGCTTACCGGGACAGATCACAGATACGCAGTATTTT.

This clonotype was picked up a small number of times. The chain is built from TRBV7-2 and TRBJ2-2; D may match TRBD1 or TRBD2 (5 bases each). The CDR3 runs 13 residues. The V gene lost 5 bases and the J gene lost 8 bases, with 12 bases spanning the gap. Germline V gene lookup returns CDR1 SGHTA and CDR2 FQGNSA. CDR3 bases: TGTGCCAGCAGCGACCGGGACGGGGGGGAGCTGTTTTTT. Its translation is CASSDRDGGELFF.

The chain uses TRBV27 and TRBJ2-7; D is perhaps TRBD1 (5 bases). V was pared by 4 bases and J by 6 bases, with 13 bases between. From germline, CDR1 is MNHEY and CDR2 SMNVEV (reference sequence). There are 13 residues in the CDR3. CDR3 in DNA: TGTGCCAGCAGTTCTTCAATACAGGCCGAGCAGTACTTC. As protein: CASSSSIQAEQYF.

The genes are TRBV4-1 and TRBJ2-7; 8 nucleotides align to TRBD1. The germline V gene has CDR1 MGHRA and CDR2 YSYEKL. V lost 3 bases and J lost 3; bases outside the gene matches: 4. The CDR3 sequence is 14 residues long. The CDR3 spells CASSHPGTGYEQYF. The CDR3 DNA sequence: TGCGCCAGCAGCCACCCCGGGACAGGCTACGAGCAGTACTTC.

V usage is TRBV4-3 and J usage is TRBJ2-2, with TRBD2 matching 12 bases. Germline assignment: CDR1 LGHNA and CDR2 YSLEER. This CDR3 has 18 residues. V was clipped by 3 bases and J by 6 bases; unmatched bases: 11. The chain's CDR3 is CASSQASSGRALPGELFF. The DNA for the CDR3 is TGCGCCAGCAGCCAGGCCTCTAGCGGGAGGGCCCTCCCCGGGGAGCTGTTTTTT.

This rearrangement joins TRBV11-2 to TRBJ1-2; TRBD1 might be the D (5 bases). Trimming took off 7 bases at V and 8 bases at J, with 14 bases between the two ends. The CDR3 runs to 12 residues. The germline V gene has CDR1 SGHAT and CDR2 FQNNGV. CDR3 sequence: CASTKGDRGYTF. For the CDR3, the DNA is TGTGCCAGCACCAAAGGGGACCGCGGCTACACCTTC.

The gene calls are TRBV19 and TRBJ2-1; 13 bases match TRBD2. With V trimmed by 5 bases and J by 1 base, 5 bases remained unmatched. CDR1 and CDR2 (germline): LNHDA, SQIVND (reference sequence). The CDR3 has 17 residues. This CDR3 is CASSQTSGRHSYNEQFF. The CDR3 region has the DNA TGTGCCAGTAGTCAGACTAGCGGGAGGCATTCCTACAATGAGCAGTTCTTC. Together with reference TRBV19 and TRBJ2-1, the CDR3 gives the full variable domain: DGGITQSPKYLFRKEGQNVTLSCEQNLNHDAMYWYRQDPGQGLRLIYYSQIVNDFQKGDIAEGYSVSREKKESFPLTVTSAQKNPTAFYLCASSQTSGRHSYNEQFFGPGTRLTVL.

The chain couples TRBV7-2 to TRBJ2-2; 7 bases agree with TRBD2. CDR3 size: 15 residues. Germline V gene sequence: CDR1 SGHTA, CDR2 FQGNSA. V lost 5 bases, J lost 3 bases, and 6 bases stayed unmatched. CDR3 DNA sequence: TGTGCCAGCAGCCCCCGGGACTACTACACCGGGGAGCTGTTTTTT. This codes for CASSPRDYYTGELFF.

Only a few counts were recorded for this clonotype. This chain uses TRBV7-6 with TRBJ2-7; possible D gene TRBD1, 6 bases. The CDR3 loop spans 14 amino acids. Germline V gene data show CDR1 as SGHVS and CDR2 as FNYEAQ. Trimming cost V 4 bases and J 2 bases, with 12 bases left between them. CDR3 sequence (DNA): TGTGCCAGCAGCTATAAAACAGGGACCTACGAGCAGTACTTC. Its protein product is CASSYKTGTYEQYF.